The text below deals with one TCR beta chain. Its cognate antigen is unknown. TCRdb's copy holds only in-frame clones and misses some; the assay was immunoSEQ multiplex PCR. The table records 25,000 to 35,000 clones, roughly 90% of them present only once. This entry is derived from a study of OX40 agonist ivuxolimab in advanced cancers. Trimming shortened V by 3 bases and J by 3 bases, and 12 bases separated the two germline ends. Germline values: CDR1 LNHDA, CDR2 SQIVND (reference sequence). The CDR3 is 15 residues long. Regarding the study as a whole: Expanded peripheral T cells had an undetermined antigen specificity. CD4+ T cells averaged fewer expanded clones than CD8+ T cells.

The specimen was CD4+ or CD8+ T cells sorted from blood, collected in a trial of the OX40 agonist ivuxolimab. V and J are TRBV19 and TRBJ2-1, with D maybe TRBD1 (5 bases). The TCR was taken from an adult with an advanced solid tumor such as melanoma, head and neck, liver or kidney cancer. Here the CDR3 DNA reads TGTGCCAGTAGTATGGGGCAGACCGACTACAATGAGCAGTTCTTC. Its translation is CASSMGQTDYNEQFF.